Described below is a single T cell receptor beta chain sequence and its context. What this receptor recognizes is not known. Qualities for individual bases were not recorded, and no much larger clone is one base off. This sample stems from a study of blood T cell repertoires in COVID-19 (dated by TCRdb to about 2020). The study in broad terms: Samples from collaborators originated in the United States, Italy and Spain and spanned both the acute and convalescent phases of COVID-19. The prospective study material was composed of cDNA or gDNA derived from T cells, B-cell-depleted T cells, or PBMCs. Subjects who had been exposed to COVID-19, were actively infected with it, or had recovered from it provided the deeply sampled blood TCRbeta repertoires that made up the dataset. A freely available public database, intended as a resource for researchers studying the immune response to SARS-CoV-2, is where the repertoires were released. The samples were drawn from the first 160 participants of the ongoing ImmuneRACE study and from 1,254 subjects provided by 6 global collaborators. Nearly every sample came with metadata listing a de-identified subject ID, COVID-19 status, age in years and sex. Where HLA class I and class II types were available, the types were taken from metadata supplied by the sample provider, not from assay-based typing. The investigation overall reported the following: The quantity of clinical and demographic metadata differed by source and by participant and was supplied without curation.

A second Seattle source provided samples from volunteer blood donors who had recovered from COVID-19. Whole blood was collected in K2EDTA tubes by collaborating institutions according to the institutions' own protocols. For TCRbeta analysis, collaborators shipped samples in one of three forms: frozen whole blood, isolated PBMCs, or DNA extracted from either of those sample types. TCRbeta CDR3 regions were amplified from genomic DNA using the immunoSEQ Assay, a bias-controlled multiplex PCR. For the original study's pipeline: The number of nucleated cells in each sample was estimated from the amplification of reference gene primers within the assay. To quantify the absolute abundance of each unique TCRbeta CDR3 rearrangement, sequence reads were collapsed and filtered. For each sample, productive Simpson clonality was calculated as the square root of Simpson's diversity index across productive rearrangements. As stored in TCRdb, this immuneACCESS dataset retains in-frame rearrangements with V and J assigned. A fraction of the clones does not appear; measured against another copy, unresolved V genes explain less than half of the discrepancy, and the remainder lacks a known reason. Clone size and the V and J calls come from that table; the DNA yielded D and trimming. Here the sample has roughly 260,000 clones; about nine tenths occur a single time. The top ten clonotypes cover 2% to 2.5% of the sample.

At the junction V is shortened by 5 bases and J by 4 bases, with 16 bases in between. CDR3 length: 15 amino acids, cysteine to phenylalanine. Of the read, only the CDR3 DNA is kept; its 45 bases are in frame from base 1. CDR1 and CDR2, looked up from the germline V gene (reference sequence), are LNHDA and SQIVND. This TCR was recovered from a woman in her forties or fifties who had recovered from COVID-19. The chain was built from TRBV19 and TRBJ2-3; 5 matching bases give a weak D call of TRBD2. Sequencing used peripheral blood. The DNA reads TGTGCCAGTAGTCGGGGAGCGGTCCAGGCAGATACGCAGTATTTT. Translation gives CASSRGAVQADTQYF. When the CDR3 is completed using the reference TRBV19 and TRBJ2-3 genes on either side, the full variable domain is DGGITQSPKYLFRKEGQNVTLSCEQNLNHDAMYWYRQDPGQGLRLIYYSQIVNDFQKGDIAEGYSVSREKKESFPLTVTSAQKNPTAFYLCASSRGAVQADTQYFGPGTRLTVL.